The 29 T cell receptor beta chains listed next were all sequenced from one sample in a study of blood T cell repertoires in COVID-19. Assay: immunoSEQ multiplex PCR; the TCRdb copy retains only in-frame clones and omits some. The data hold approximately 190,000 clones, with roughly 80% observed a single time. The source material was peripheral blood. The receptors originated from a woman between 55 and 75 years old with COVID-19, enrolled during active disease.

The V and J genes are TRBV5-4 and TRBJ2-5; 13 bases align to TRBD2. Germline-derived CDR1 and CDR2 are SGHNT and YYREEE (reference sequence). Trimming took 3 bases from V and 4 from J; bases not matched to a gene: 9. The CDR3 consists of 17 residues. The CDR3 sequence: CASSSTSGGGHGETQYF. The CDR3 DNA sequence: TGTGCCAGCAGCTCCACTAGCGGGGGGGGCCATGGAGAGACCCAGTACTTC.

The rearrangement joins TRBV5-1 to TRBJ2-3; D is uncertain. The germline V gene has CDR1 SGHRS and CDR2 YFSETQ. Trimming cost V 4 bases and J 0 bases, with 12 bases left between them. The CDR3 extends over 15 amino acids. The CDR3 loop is CASSASVISTDTQYF. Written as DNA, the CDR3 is TGCGCCAGCAGCGCATCGGTTATTAGCACAGATACGCAGTATTTT.

The CDR3 region is CASSDNSGQGDQETQYF. Written as DNA, the CDR3 is TGTGCCAGCAGTGACAATAGCGGACAGGGGGACCAAGAGACCCAGTACTTC. The genes are TRBV6-4 and TRBJ2-5; 10 bases fit TRBD1. V lost 2 bases to trimming and J lost 0 bases; unmatched junction nucleotides: 6. Germline V CDR1 and CDR2: MRHNA, SNTAGT. The CDR3 loop spans 17 amino acids.

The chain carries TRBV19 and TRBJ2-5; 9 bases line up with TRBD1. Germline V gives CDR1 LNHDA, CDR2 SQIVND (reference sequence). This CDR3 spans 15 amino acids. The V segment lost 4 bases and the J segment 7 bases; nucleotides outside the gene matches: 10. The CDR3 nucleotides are TGTGCCAGTAGTACTACAGGGGGCGATTCGGTGACCCAGTACTTC. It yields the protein CASSTTGGDSVTQYF.

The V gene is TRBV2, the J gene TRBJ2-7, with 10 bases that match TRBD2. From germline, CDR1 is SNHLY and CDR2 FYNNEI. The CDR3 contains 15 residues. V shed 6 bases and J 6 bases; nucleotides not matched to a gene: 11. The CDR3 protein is CASRPTFERGGEQYV. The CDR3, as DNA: TGTGCCAGCAGGCCCACCTTTGAGCGGGGGGGCGAGCAGTACGTC.

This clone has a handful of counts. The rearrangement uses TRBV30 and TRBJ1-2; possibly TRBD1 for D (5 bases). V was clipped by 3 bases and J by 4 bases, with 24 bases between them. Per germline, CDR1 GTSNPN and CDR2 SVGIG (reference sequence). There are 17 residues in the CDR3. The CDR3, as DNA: TGTGCCTGGAGCCCACGGTGGGCCGGGCGTGGGGCCTATGGCTACACCTTC. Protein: CAWSPRWAGRGAYGYTF.

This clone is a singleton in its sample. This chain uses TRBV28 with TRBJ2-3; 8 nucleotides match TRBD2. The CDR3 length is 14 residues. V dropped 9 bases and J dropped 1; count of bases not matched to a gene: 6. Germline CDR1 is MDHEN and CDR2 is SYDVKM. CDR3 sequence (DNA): TGTGCCAGTCACAGAGCGGGAGGCACAGATACGCAGTATTTT. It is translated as CASHRAGGTDTQYF.

The CDR3 sequence is CASSLAWGRTGGAGPGANVLTF. The DNA for the CDR3 is TGTGCCAGCAGCTTAGCGTGGGGGAGGACAGGGGGCGCCGGACCTGGGGCCAACGTCCTGACTTTC. The gene calls are TRBV7-8 and TRBJ2-6; 11 bases agree with TRBD1. V lost 0 bases and J lost 2; bases outside the gene matches: 15. The CDR3 is 22 amino acids. Germline V lookup: CDR1 SGHVS, CDR2 FQNEAQ.

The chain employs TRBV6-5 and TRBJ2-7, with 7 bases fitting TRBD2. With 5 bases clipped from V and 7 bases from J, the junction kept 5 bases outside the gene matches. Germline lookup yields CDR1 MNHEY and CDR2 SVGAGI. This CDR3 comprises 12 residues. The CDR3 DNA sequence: TGTGCCAGCAGTAGCGGGAAGCGGGAGCAGTACTTC. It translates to CASSSGKREQYF.

The CDR3 protein is CASSRGPGGNYGYTF. The CDR3 coding sequence is TGTGCCAGCAGCCGAGGGCCAGGGGGAAACTATGGCTACACCTTC. The gene calls are TRBV3-1 (or the pseudogene TRBV3-2) and TRBJ1-2, with 7 bases lining up with TRBD1. The trim removed 4 bases at V and 2 bases at J, leaving 7 bases unmatched. Germline assignment: CDR1 LGHDT and CDR2 YNNKEL (reference sequence). CDR3 length: 15 residues.

Here the CDR3 reads CASSFGTVEETQYF. For the CDR3, the DNA is TGTGCCAGCAGCTTCGGGACAGTAGAAGAGACCCAGTACTTC. This chain links TRBV5-4 with TRBJ2-5, with 7 bases fitting TRBD1. Per germline, CDR1 SGHNT and CDR2 YYREEE (reference sequence). This CDR3 spans 14 amino acids. With 2 bases clipped from V and 3 bases from J, the junction kept 4 bases outside the gene matches.

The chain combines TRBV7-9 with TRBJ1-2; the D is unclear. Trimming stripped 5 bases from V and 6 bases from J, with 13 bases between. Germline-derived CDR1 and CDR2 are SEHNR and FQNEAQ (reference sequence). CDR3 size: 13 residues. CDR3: CASSLDSQNGYTF. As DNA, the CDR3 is TGTGCCAGCAGCCTCGACTCCCAGAATGGCTACACCTTC.

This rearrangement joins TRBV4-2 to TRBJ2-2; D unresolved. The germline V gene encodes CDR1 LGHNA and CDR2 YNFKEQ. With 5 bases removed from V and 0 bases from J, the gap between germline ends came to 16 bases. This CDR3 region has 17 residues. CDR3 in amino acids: CASSARLPRANTGELFF. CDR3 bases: TGTGCCAGCAGCGCTCGCCTTCCCCGGGCGAACACCGGGGAGCTGTTTTTT.

The DNA for the CDR3 is TGCGCCAGCAGCTTGGGGCAGGGAACTAATGAAAAACTGTTTTTT. Amino acids: CASSLGQGTNEKLFF. V is TRBV5-1 and J is TRBJ1-4; D might be TRBD1 (5 bases). Germline V gene sequence: CDR1 SGHRS, CDR2 YFSETQ. V was trimmed by 0 bases and J by 1 base, leaving 7 bases between them. The CDR3 runs to 15 residues.

Here the CDR3 DNA reads TGCGCCAGCAGCCAACTTGGGGTGGGCAGGGGGAACACCGGGGAGCTGTTTTTT. It yields the protein CASSQLGVGRGNTGELFF. The chain has TRBV4-1 and TRBJ2-2; D may be TRBD1 (6 bases). Germline CDR1 MGHRA, CDR2 YSYEKL. V was pared by 2 bases and J by 1 base, with 17 bases between. The CDR3 runs to 18 residues.

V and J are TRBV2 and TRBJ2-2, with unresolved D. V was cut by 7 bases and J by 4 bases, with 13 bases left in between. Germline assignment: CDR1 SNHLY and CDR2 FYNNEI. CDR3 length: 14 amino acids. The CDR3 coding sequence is TGTGCCAGCACGGCGGCAGTCCGCACCGGGGAGCTGTTTTTT. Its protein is CASTAAVRTGELFF.

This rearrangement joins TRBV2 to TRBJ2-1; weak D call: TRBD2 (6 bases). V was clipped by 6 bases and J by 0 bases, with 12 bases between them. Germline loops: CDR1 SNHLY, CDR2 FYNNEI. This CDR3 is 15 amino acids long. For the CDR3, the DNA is TGTGCCAGCAGCGGCGGGCGGGGCTCCTACAATGAGCAGTTCTTC. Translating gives CASSGGRGSYNEQFF.

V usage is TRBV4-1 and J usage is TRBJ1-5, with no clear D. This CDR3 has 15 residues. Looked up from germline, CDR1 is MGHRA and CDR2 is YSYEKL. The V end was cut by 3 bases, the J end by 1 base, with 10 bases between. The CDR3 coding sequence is TGCGCCAGCAGCCACCGCGGATTAAGCAATCAGCCCCAGCATTTT. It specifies CASSHRGLSNQPQHF.

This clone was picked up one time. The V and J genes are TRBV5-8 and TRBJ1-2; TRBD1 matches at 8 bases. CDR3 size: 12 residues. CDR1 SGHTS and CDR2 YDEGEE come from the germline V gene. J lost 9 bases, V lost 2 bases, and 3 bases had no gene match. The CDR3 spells CASSLTGGSYTF. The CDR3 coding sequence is TGTGCCAGCAGCTTAACAGGGGGTAGCTACACCTTC.

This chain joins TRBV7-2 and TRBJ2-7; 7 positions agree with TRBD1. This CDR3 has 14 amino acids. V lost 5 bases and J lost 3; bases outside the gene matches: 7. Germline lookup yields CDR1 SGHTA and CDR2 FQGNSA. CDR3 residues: CASSPQGHLYEQYF. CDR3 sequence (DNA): TGTGCCAGCAGCCCACAGGGGCACCTCTACGAGCAGTACTTC.

The CDR3 region is CASSGYTGFANEKLFF. The CDR3 DNA is TGTGCCAGCAGCGGATACACAGGGTTTGCTAATGAAAAACTGTTTTTT. The V call is TRBV5-5, the J call TRBJ1-4; D might be TRBD1 (6 bases). V was clipped by 4 bases and J by 3 bases, with 16 bases between them. This CDR3 spans 16 amino acids. CDR1 is SGHKS, CDR2 YYEKEE, per germline (reference sequence).

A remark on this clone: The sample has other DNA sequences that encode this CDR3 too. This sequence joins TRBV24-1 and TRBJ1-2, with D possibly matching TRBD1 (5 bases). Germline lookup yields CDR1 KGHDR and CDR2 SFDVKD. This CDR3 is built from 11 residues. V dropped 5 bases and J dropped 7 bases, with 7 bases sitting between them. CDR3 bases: TGTGCCACCAGTGGGGGGGGTGGCTACACCTTC. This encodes CATSGGGGYTF.

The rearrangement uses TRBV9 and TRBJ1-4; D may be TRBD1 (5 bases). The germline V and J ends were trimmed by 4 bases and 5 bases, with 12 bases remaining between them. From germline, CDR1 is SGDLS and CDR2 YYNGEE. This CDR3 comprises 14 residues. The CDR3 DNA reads TGTGCCAGCAGCCCCGCAGGGATCAATGAAAAACTGTTTTTT. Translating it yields CASSPAGINEKLFF.

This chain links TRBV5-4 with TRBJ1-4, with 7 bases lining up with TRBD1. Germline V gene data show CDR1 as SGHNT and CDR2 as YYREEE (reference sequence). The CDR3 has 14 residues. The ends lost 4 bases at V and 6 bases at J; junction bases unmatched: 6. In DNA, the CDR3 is TGTGCCAGCAGCCGACAGGGAGAGGATGAAAAACTGTTTTTT. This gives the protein CASSRQGEDEKLFF.

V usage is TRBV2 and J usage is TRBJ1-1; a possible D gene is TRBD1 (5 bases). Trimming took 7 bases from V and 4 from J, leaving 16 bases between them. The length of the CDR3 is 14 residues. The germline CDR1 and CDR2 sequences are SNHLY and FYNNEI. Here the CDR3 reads CASNSDGGSTEAFF. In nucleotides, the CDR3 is TGTGCCAGCAACAGTGATGGGGGGAGCACTGAAGCTTTCTTT.

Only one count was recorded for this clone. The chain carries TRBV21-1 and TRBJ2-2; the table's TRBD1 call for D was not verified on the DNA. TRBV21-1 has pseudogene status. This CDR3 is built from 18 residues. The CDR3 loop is CASSLGPRVLSRTGELFF. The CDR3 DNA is TGTGCCAGCAGCCTAGGGCCCAGGGTTTTATCCCGTACCGGGGAGCTGTTTTTT.

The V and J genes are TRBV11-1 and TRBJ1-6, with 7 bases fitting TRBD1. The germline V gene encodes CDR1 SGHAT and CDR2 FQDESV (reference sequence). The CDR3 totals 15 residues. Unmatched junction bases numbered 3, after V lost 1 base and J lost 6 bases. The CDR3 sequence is CASSLDRGRNSPLHF. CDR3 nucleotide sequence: TGTGCCAGCAGCTTAGACAGGGGCCGTAATTCACCCCTCCACTTT.

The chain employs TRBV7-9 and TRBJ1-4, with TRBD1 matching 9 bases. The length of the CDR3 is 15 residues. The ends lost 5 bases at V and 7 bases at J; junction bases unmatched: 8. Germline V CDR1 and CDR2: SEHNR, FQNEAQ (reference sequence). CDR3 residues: CASSEDRQGGEKLFF. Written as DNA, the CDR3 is TGTGCCAGCAGCGAGGATAGACAGGGGGGTGAAAAACTGTTTTTT.

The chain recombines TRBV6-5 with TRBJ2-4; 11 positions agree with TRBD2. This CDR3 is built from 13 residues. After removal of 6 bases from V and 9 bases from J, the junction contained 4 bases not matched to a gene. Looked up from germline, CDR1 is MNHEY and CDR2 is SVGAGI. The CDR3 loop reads CASRSSGGGIQYF. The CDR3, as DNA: TGTGCCAGCAGAAGTAGCGGGGGGGGCATTCAGTACTTC.